This TCR beta chain is drawn from a study of OX40 agonist ivuxolimab in advanced cancers. About the research overall: Of the patients, three showed partial responses, one with hepatocellular carcinoma and two with cutaneous melanoma. Study-level points and caveats: Those patients achieving a partial response at 0.1-3.0 mg/kg showed among the lowest clonal expansion. CD4+ and CD8+ blood T cells expanded clonally by week 6 at 0.1 to 3.0 mg/kg. Low normalized T-cell clonal expansion was also seen in some nonresponders.

Clones were sequenced by immunoSEQ multiplex PCR, and TCRdb holds only the in-frame ones, with some missing. The sample consists of roughly 86,000 clones, 90% of them appearing once. A remark on this clone: The antigen is not known.

This receptor was identified in an adult with an advanced solid tumor such as melanoma, head and neck, liver or kidney cancer. Sequences were derived from CD4+ or CD8+ T cells sorted from blood, sampled in a trial of the OX40 agonist ivuxolimab.

CDR3 sequence (DNA): TGTGCCATCGGGGGACGGATGAACACTGAAGCTTTCTTT. Its translation: CAIGGRMNTEAFF. The rearrangement joins TRBV10-3 to TRBJ1-1, with D tentatively TRBD1 (5 bases). The CDR3 extends over 13 amino acids. Trimming shortened V by 8 bases and J by 0 bases, and 10 bases separated the two germline ends. Germline loops: CDR1 ENHRY, CDR2 SYGVKD.